This T cell receptor (beta chain) was sequenced in a study of blood T cell repertoires in COVID-19. The CDR3 contains 17 residues. V gave up 5 bases and J gave up 6 bases; unmatched junction bases: 14. Germline V gene lookup returns CDR1 LGHNT and CDR2 FRNRAP. Profiling relied on immunoSEQ multiplex PCR, and the TCRdb table lists in-frame clones only, not all of them. This sample yields 150,000 to 200,000 clones, of which more than 75% are seen a single time; approximately 0.99% belongs to the top ten. This chain connects TRBV12-5 to TRBJ1-2, with 11 positions matching TRBD1. The material sequenced was peripheral blood. This sequence originates from a man between 35 and 55 years old with acute or convalescent COVID-19. The CDR3 reads CASGPENTGTGGNGYTF. The DNA of the CDR3 is TGTGCTAGTGGTCCTGAAAATACCGGGACAGGGGGAAATGGCTACACCTTC.